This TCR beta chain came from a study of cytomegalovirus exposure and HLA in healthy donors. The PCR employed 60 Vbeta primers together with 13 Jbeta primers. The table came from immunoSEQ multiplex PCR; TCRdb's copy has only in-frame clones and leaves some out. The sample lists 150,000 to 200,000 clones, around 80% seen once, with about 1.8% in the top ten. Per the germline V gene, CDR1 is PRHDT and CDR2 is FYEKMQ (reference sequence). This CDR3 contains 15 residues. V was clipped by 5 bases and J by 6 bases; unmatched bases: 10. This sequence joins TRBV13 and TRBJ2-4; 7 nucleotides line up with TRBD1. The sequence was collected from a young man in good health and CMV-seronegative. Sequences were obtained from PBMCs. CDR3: CASSRLQGLGNIQYF. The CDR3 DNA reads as TGTGCCAGCAGCAGATTACAGGGGCTTGGAAACATTCAGTACTTC. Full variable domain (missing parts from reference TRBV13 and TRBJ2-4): AAGVIQSPRHLIKEKRETATLKCYPIPRHDTVYWYQQGPGQDPQFLISFYEKMQSDKGSIPDRFSAQQFSDYHSELNMSSLELGDSALYFCASSRLQGLGNIQYFGAGTRLSVL.